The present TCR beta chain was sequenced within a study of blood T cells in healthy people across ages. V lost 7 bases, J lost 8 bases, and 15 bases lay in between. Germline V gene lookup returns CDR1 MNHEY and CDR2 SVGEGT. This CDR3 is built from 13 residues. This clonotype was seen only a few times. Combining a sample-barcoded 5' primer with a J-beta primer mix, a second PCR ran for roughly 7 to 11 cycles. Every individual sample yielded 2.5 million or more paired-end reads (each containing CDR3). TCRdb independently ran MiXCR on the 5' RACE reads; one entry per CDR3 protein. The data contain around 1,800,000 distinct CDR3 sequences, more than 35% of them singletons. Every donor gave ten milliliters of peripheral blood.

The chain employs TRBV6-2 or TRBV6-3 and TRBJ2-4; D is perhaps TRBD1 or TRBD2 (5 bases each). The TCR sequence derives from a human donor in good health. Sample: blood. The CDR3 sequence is CASTDLRGYIQYF. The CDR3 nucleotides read TGTGCCAGCACCGACTTGAGGGGCTACATTCAGTACTTC.